A selection of T cell receptor beta chains follows, all from one sample in a study of cytomegalovirus exposure and HLA in healthy donors. Repertoires were generated with immunoSEQ multiplex PCR, while TCRdb's copy carries only in-frame clones and drops some. This table holds 150,000 to 200,000 clones, 81% found once. The sample taken for sequencing was PBMCs. These receptor sequences come from a man aged 50 or older in good health and CMV-seronegative. Both conserved end residues are part of each CDR3. A D gene is named only where the DNA matches it firmly. Size is stated for part of the rows, as once, few or many counts, or as a class when the clone is expanded.

cdr3_nt,cdr3_aa,j_call,d_call,v_call,clone_size
TGTGCCTGGAGTGCCCGGGGAGGCAATCAGCCCCAGCATTTT,CAWSARGGNQPQHF,TRBJ1-5,-,TRBV30,-
TGCGCCAGCAGCATTGGTCTGGGACAGGGTCTCTACGAGCAGTACTTC,CASSIGLGQGLYEQYF,TRBJ2-7,TRBD1,TRBV5-1,-
TGTGCCAGTAGTGACAGGGGGAACACTGAAGCTTTCTTT,CASSDRGNTEAFF,TRBJ1-1,TRBD1,TRBV19,-
TGTGCCAGCAGCTTCCAGGGCGCCTACGAGCAGTACTTC,CASSFQGAYEQYF,TRBJ2-7,-,TRBV7-2,-
TGTGCCAGCAGCCAAGGGGCAGTGCGTGGCTACACCTTC,CASSQGAVRGYTF,TRBJ1-2,-,TRBV4-2,-
TGTGCCAGCAGCTTACGGGACAGAAGCTCCTATAATTCACCCCTCCACTTT,CASSLRDRSSYNSPLHF,TRBJ1-6,TRBD1,TRBV7-9,few
TGTGCCAGCAGCGTCTCCGGGACAGGGCGCCAAGAGACCCAGTACTTC,CASSVSGTGRQETQYF,TRBJ2-5,TRBD1,TRBV11-3,-
TGTGCCATCAGTGGTTGGACTAGCGGGGGCACCGGGGAGCTGTTTTTT,CAISGWTSGGTGELFF,TRBJ2-2,TRBD2,TRBV10-3,-
TGTGCCAGCAGTGACAGGGAACGCTACGAGCAGTACTTC,CASSDRERYEQYF,TRBJ2-7,-,TRBV2,-
TGCGCCAGCAGCCCCCCACAGGGGGGCAGGGCGAATTCACCCCTCCACTTT,CASSPPQGGRANSPLHF,TRBJ1-6,TRBD1,TRBV4-1,-
TGCGCCAGCAGCCAAGAGGGAGGGGTAGCCGGGGAGCTGTTTTTT,CASSQEGGVAGELFF,TRBJ2-2,TRBD2,TRBV4-3,-
TGTGCCAGCAAGGGCAGGGAATTATCAAATCAGCCCCAGCATTTT,CASKGRELSNQPQHF,TRBJ1-5,-,TRBV6-5,-
TGCGCCAGCAGCTCCGCGGTCGGACTAGACCCTGAAGCTTTCTTT,CASSSAVGLDPEAFF,TRBJ1-1,-,TRBV5-1,-
TGTGCCAGCAGTTACAAGGGGCCAGGGGGTGGCTACACCTTC,CASSYKGPGGGYTF,TRBJ1-2,TRBD1,TRBV6-5,-
TGTGCCAGCAGCTTAACGGGGGGGTCCTACAATGAGCAGTTCTTC,CASSLTGGSYNEQFF,TRBJ2-1,TRBD2,TRBV7-2,-
TGTGCCAGTAGTATGACCGGGACACAGAACACTGAAGCTTTCTTT,CASSMTGTQNTEAFF,TRBJ1-1,-,TRBV19,-